This note documents a single T cell receptor (beta chain) sequence. Its matching antigen is unknown. The data were obtained in a study of cytomegalovirus exposure and HLA in healthy donors. The PCR had 60 Vbeta and 13 Jbeta primers. TCRdb's table, derived via immunoSEQ multiplex PCR, lists solely in-frame clones and lacks some. The sample yields 150,000 to 200,000 clones, around 85% seen once. The CDR3 is made up of 13 amino acids. Unmatched junction bases numbered 3, after V lost 5 bases and J lost 2 bases. Germline-derived CDR1 and CDR2 are SGHTA and FQGNSA. The study's findings and limits: Data from an earlier analysis indicated that most TCR beta V segments were productive either about 87% or about 30% of the time. A missense variant in DCLRE1C was later tied to TCR beta V- and J-gene trimming. A later analysis found most CMV-associated TCR beta chains apparently HLA-restricted. Associated with cytomegalovirus, according to the listing, were some 150 TCR beta chains.

Specimen: PBMCs. The chain is built from TRBV7-2 and TRBJ2-7; 7 bases fit TRBD1. The receptor comes from a human donor in good health. The CDR3 DNA reads as TGTGCCAGCAGCCGGACAGGCGCCTACGAGCAGTACTTC. Translated: CASSRTGAYEQYF. The variable domain in full, completed from reference TRBV7-2 and TRBJ2-7, reads GAGVSQSPSNKVTEKGKDVELRCDPISGHTALYWYRQSLGQGLEFLIYFQGNSAPDKSGLPSDRFSAERTGGSVSTLTIQRTQQEDSAVYLCASSRTGAYEQYFGPGTRLTVT.